Presented here are 16 T cell receptor beta chains from one specimen sequenced in a study of identical twins. TCRdb independently ran MiXCR on the 5' RACE reads; one entry per CDR3 protein. The table lists approximately 240,000 distinct CDR3 sequences, over 12% of them singletons. The sequencing sample was made of memory (CD45RO+) T cells sorted from blood. Receptors originate from a woman under 30 in good health.

This rearrangement joins TRBV5-1 to TRBJ2-3, with 10 bases aligning to TRBD2. Germline CDR1 and CDR2: SGHRS and YFSETQ. V dropped 3 bases and J dropped 2; count of bases not matched to a gene: 9. CDR3 length: 17 residues. The CDR3 DNA is TGCGCCAGCAGCTCAAGACCTAGCGGGGGAGACACAGATACGCAGTATTTT. Its translation is CASSSRPSGGDTDTQYF.

This clonotype has a handful of counts. The rearrangement links TRBV5-1 to TRBJ2-5; 9 bases align to TRBD2. CDR1 is SGHRS, CDR2 YFSETQ, per germline. The CDR3 is 16 amino acids. With 0 bases clipped from V and 4 bases from J, the junction kept 7 bases outside the gene matches. Written as DNA, the CDR3 is TGCGCCAGCAGCTTGGAACGCGGGGGGGCCTCAGAGACCCAGTACTTC. Translated, it gives CASSLERGGASETQYF.

This clonotype has a handful of counts. The chain carries TRBV20-1 and TRBJ1-1; D is possibly TRBD1 (6 bases). The CDR3 runs 13 residues. Germline V lookup: CDR1 DFQATT, CDR2 SNEGSKA (reference sequence). Trimming left V 3 bases short and J 6 bases short, with 14 bases between. CDR3 nucleotides: TGCAGTGCTAGGACCGTCGCAGGGGCTGAAGCTTTCTTT. This sequence encodes CSARTVAGAEAFF.

This clonotype was counted only a few times. The V call is TRBV5-4, the J call TRBJ1-1; a weak D match, TRBD1 (5 bases). The germline V gene has CDR1 SGHNT and CDR2 YYREEE (reference sequence). The V end was cut by 3 bases, the J end by 5 bases, with 14 bases between. CDR3 length: 14 amino acids. Here the CDR3 DNA reads TGTGCCAGCAGCTCAATGGGGGTCTTGACTGAAGCTTTCTTT. It yields the protein CASSSMGVLTEAFF. The full variable domain, with the rest looked up from reference TRBV5-4 and TRBJ1-1, is ETGVTQSPTHLIKTRGQQVTLRCSSQSGHNTVSWYQQALGQGPQFIFQYYREEENGRGNFPPRFSGLQFPNYSSELNVNALELDDSALYLCASSSMGVLTEAFFGQGTRLTVV.

V usage is TRBV20-1 and J usage is TRBJ2-5; D is tentatively TRBD1 or TRBD2 (6 bases each). This CDR3 region has 13 residues. Germline-derived CDR1 and CDR2 are DFQATT and SNEGSKA (reference sequence). V was cut by 4 bases and J by 2 bases, with 11 bases left in between. CDR3 region: CSAMGGPQETQYF. The CDR3 coding sequence is TGCAGTGCTATGGGGGGCCCGCAAGAGACCCAGTACTTC.

The genes are TRBV12-5 and TRBJ1-1; 7 bases line up with TRBD1. Germline V lookup: CDR1 LGHNT, CDR2 FRNRAP. Germline trimming cut 1 base from V and 0 bases from J; bases unmatched to any gene: 5. The CDR3 has 16 residues. CDR3 nucleotide sequence: TGTGCTAGTGGTTTGGCCTGGGACAGCATGAACACTGAAGCTTTCTTT. Its translation: CASGLAWDSMNTEAFF.

This clonotype occurred many times. This chain connects TRBV3-1 to TRBJ2-1, with TRBD1 identical over 7 bases. In germline, CDR1 is LGHDT, CDR2 YNNKEL (reference sequence). With 4 bases clipped from V and 16 bases from J, the junction kept 13 bases outside the gene matches. This CDR3 comprises 13 residues. The DNA for the CDR3 is TGTGCCAGCAGCCTCAGACAGGGCGATCCTGTTTTCTTC. It specifies CASSLRQGDPVFF.

Notes on this clonotype: Given the absence of the conserved phenylalanine or tryptophan at the CDR3 end, a read error is likely. The V call is TRBV27, the J call TRBJ2-1; D unclear. This CDR3 spans 14 amino acids. V was cut by 2 bases and J by 9 bases, with 14 bases left in between. Germline CDR1 and CDR2: MNHEY and SMNVEV (reference sequence). The CDR3 sequence is CASSLRASLSEQFL. Written as DNA, the CDR3 is TGTGCCAGCAGTTTAAGGGCCTCATTATCTGAGCAGTTCCTC.

This clonotype was detected only a few times. The chain employs TRBV24-1 and TRBJ2-1, with 11 nucleotides matching TRBD1. The CDR3 is made up of 18 amino acids. V dropped 2 bases and J dropped 2; count of bases not matched to a gene: 7. Germline CDR1 reads KGHDR; CDR2 reads SFDVKD. This CDR3 is CATSDSSGTGGPYNEQFF. The CDR3 DNA is TGTGCCACCAGTGATTCCTCCGGGACAGGGGGACCCTACAATGAGCAGTTCTTC.

The rearrangement joins TRBV5-8 to TRBJ2-7, with D possibly being TRBD2 (6 bases). Per germline, CDR1 SGHTS and CDR2 YDEGEE. V was clipped by 4 bases and J by 1 base, with 18 bases between them. This CDR3 contains 16 residues. The CDR3 nucleotides read TGTGCCAGCAGCCCGGTGGGGGGACGCTGGTCCTACGAGCAGTACTTC. Protein sequence: CASSPVGGRWSYEQYF.

The V and J genes are TRBV12-3 or TRBV12-4 and TRBJ2-1, with TRBD1 as a possible D gene (7 bases). Trimming shortened V by 8 bases and J by 9 bases, and 20 bases separated the two germline ends. The CDR3 length is 14 residues. The CDR3: CASLRDSGISEQFF. Here the CDR3 DNA reads TGTGCCAGCCTGCGGGACAGTGGGATTTCTGAGCAGTTCTTC.

This clonotype was observed a handful of times. The rearrangement links TRBV5-6 to TRBJ2-3; D uncertain. Trimming pared 0 bases from V and 0 bases from J, leaving 11 bases between. The CDR3 is 16 residues long. The germline V gene encodes CDR1 SGHDT and CDR2 YYEEEE. Here the CDR3 DNA reads TGTGCCAGCAGCTTGGTAGGCGTTTCTAGCACAGATACGCAGTATTTT. Protein: CASSLVGVSSTDTQYF.

The chain has TRBV5-1 and TRBJ2-1; 10 nucleotides line up with TRBD2. The CDR3 spans 15 residues. Trimming removed 0 bases from V and 9 bases from J; junction bases left unmatched: 6. From germline, CDR1 is SGHRS and CDR2 YFSETQ. The CDR3 nucleotides read TGCGCCAGCAGCTTGGCGGTAGCGGGAGGTACTGAGCAGTTCTTC. The encoded protein is CASSLAVAGGTEQFF.

Ten or more counts support this clonotype. The rearrangement joins TRBV18 to TRBJ2-7, with a tentative D call TRBD2 (5 bases). Looked up from germline, CDR1 is KGHSH and CDR2 is LQKENI. V was clipped by 3 bases and J by 4 bases, with 13 bases between them. The CDR3 runs 14 residues. The CDR3 nucleotides are TGTGCCAGCTCACCCTTGGCGGGCGATTACGAGCAGTACTTC. It specifies CASSPLAGDYEQYF.

The gene calls are TRBV27 and TRBJ2-1; D ambiguous. In germline, CDR1 is MNHEY, CDR2 SMNVEV (reference sequence). The CDR3 has 15 residues. V lost 5 bases and J lost 0, with 11 bases in between. The CDR3 sequence is CASSARLSSYNEQFF. CDR3 in DNA: TGTGCCAGCAGTGCAAGGTTGAGCTCCTACAATGAGCAGTTCTTC.

V is TRBV20-1 and J is TRBJ2-7; D is ambiguous. This CDR3 is built from 12 residues. V lost 3 bases and J lost 4, with 10 bases in between. Per germline, CDR1 DFQATT and CDR2 SNEGSKA (reference sequence). CDR3 sequence reads: CSASFGLYEQYF. In DNA form, the CDR3 reads TGCAGTGCTAGTTTTGGGCTTTACGAGCAGTACTTC.